This TCR beta chain came from a study of blood T cell repertoires in COVID-19. Overall study context: The study drew acute and convalescent COVID-19 samples from the United States, Italy and Spain. PBMCs, B-cell-depleted T cells, or T cells provided the cDNA or gDNA that made up the material.

In its sample, this clone was seen once. Seattle patient enrollment occurred during active infection, with longitudinal follow-up thereafter. Per the original methods: Estimated nucleated cell counts came from reference gene primer amplification. Profiled with immunoSEQ multiplex PCR; TCRdb holds only in-frame clones, not every one. The V and J calls and clone size were taken over from that table, and D and trimming were inferred from the DNA. The sample lists 250,000 to 300,000 clones, around 90% occurring once. Germline V gene lookup returns CDR1 MNHEY and CDR2 SVGEGT. This CDR3 contains 18 residues. The J segment lost 0 bases and the V segment lost 5 bases, leaving 13 bases of the junction unmatched.

V gene TRBV6-2 or TRBV6-3 combines with J gene TRBJ2-4; 7 nucleotides agree with TRBD1. Sequencing was performed on peripheral blood. The TCR originated in a woman aged 55-75 years with COVID-19, enrolled during active disease. The CDR3 DNA reads as TGTGCCAGCAGTCCCCCGGGACAGATGATACTAGCCAAAAACATTCAGTACTTC. It specifies CASSPPGQMILAKNIQYF.